The 10 T cell receptor beta chains listed next were all sequenced from one sample in a study of CD8 T cells in ankylosing spondylitis. A single record per CDR3 protein comes from TCRdb applying MiXCR to the 5' RACE reads. The data hold more than 150,000 distinct CDR3 sequences, with 9.5% to 13% observed a single time. Sequencing used blood, either unsorted or a sorted T cell fraction (not recorded which). Receptors were obtained from a male donor with ankylosing spondylitis or in good health (not recorded which).

This clonotype was picked up many times. V gene TRBV6-1 combines with J gene TRBJ1-1; perhaps TRBD1 as D (5 bases). Germline CDR1 and CDR2: MNHNS and SASEGT. Deletions cut 7 bases from V and 8 bases from J, with 14 bases between. The CDR3 consists of 12 residues. CDR3 in amino acids: CASTRDALEAFF. DNA for the CDR3: TGTGCCAGCACCAGGGACGCCTTGGAAGCTTTCTTT.

Concerning this clonotype itself: No conserved phenylalanine or tryptophan ends this CDR3, so it is likely a read error. This chain links TRBV9 with TRBJ2-1; 7 bases agree with TRBD2. V lost 0 bases to trimming and J lost 9 bases; unmatched junction nucleotides: 0. This CDR3 comprises 12 residues. Germline V gene data show CDR1 as SGDLS and CDR2 as YYNGEE. CDR3 DNA: TGTGCCAGCAGCGTAGGCGGGGGTGAGCAGTTCCTC. Protein: CASSVGGGEQFL.

The table lists this clonotype with many counts. The chain links TRBV28 to TRBJ2-5; D is tentatively TRBD1 or TRBD2 (5 bases each). V dropped 5 bases and J dropped 3 bases, with 16 bases sitting between them. The CDR3 is 15 residues long. Germline CDR1 MDHEN, CDR2 SYDVKM. CDR3 residues: CASSGAGTLEETQYF. In nucleotides, the CDR3 is TGTGCCAGCAGTGGGGCCGGGACCCTAGAAGAGACCCAGTACTTC.

This clonotype showed up many times. This chain connects TRBV5-1 to TRBJ2-3; 8 bases are a match to TRBD2. This CDR3 contains 16 residues. The V gene end was trimmed by 0 bases and the J gene end by 5 bases; junction bases not matched to a gene: 8. Germline CDR1 reads SGHRS; CDR2 reads YFSETQ. The CDR3 DNA follows: TGCGCCAGCAGCTTGGGCCGGGGGGGCCAGGAAGATACGCAGTATTTT. It codes for CASSLGRGGQEDTQYF.

The chain couples TRBV7-2 to TRBJ2-7; D remains ambiguous. V was trimmed by 2 bases and J by 7 bases, leaving 12 bases between them. Germline lookup yields CDR1 SGHTA and CDR2 FQGNSA. This CDR3 has 13 residues. The CDR3: CASSLSGYWEQYF. The CDR3 DNA is TGTGCCAGCAGCTTAAGTGGCTACTGGGAGCAGTACTTC. Variable domain in full (rest from reference TRBV7-2 and TRBJ2-7): GAGVSQSPSNKVTEKGKDVELRCDPISGHTALYWYRQSLGQGLEFLIYFQGNSAPDKSGLPSDRFSAERTGGSVSTLTIQRTQQEDSAVYLCASSLSGYWEQYFGPGTRLTVT.

This clonotype was picked up a small number of times. The chain recombines TRBV3-1 with TRBJ1-5, with no clear D. Trimming cost V 1 base and J 3 bases, with 4 bases left between them. Germline assignment: CDR1 LGHDT and CDR2 YNNKEL (reference sequence). The CDR3 length is 13 residues. CDR3 loop: CASSQGANQPQHF. The DNA for the CDR3 is TGTGCCAGCAGCCAAGGGGCCAATCAGCCCCAGCATTTT.

This clonotype was counted many times. The gene calls are TRBV5-1 and TRBJ2-5; no definite D call. The CDR3 has 15 amino acids. The germline gives CDR1 SGHRS, CDR2 YFSETQ. V was shortened by 4 bases and J by 2 bases, with 15 bases between the two germline ends. The CDR3: CASSTRAAAQETQYF. The CDR3 DNA reads as TGCGCCAGCAGCACACGGGCAGCCGCACAAGAGACCCAGTACTTC.

The chain employs TRBV7-8 and TRBJ2-3; TRBD1 is a possible D gene (7 bases). The V gene lost 4 bases and the J gene lost 3 bases, with 26 bases spanning the gap. Germline V lookup: CDR1 SGHVS, CDR2 FQNEAQ. The CDR3 consists of 19 residues. The CDR3 loop reads CASSYTTVQGGIRTDTQYF. As DNA, the CDR3 is TGTGCCAGCAGCTATACTACGGTGCAGGGGGGAATACGTACAGATACGCAGTATTTT.

This clonotype was seen at least ten times. This rearrangement joins TRBV12-3 or TRBV12-4 to TRBJ1-4; D remains ambiguous. V lost 7 bases and J lost 5, with 11 bases in between. There are 13 residues in the CDR3. The CDR3 region is CASNHLPNEKLFF. The DNA of the CDR3 is TGTGCCAGCAACCATCTGCCAAATGAAAAACTGTTTTTT.

Ten or more counts support this clonotype. The V call is TRBV12-3 or TRBV12-4, the J call TRBJ2-3, with D possibly called TRBD1 or TRBD2 (6 bases each). V lost 3 bases to trimming and J lost 0 bases, with 13 bases between them. There are 16 residues in the CDR3. CDR3 coding DNA: TGTGCCAGCAGTTTCGGGGGCCCCTTCAGCACAGATACGCAGTATTTT. This encodes CASSFGGPFSTDTQYF.